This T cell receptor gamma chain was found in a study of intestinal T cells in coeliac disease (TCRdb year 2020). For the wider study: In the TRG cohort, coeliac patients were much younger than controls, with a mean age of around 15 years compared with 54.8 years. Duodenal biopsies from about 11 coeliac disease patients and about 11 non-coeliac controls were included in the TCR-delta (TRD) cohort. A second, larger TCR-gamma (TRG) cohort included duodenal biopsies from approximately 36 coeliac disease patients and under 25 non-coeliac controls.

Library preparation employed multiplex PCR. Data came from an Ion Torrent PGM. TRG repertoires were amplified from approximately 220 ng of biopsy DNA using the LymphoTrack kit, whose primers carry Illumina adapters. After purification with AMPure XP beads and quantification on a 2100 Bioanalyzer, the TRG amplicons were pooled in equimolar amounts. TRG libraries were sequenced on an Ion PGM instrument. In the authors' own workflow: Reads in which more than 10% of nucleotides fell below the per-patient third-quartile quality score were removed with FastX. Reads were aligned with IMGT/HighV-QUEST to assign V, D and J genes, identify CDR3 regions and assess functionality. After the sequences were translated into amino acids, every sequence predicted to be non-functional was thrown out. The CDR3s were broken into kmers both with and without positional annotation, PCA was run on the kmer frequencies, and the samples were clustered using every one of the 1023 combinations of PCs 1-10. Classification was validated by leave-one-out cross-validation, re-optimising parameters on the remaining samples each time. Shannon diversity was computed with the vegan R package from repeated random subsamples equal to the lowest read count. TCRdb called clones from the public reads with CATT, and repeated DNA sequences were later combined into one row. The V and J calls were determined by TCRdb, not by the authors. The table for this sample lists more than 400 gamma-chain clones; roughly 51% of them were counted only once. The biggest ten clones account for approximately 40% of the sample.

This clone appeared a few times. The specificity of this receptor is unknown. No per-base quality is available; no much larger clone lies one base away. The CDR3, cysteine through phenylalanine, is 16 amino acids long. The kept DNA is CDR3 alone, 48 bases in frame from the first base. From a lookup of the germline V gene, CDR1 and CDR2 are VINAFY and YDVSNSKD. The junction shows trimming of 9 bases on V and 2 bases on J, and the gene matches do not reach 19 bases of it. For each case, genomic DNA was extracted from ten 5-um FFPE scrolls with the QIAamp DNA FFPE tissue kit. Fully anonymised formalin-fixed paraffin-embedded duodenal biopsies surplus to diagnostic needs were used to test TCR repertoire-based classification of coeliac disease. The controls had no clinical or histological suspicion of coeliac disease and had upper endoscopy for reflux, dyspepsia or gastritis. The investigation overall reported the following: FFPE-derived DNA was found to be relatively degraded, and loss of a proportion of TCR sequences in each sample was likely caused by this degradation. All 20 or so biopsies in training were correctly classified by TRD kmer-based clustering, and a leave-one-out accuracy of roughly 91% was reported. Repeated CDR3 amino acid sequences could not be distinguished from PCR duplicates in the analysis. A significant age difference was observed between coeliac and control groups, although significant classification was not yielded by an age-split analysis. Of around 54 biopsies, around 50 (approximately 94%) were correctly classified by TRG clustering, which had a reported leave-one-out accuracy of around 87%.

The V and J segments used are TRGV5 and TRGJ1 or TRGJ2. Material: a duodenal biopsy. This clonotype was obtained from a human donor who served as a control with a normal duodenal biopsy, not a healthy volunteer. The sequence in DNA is TGTGCCACCGTGGGACAGGCTGGGGGGGATTATTATAAGAAACTCTTT. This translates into CATVGQAGGDYYKKLF.